Shown below are 28 T cell receptor beta chains from a single sample sequenced in a study of T cell responses to AZD1222 COVID-19 vaccine. Measured with immunoSEQ multiplex PCR; TCRdb has only the in-frame clones, and not every one. The data hold roughly 200,000 clones, with more than 90% observed a single time. This specimen consisted of peripheral blood, obtained 28 days after the second dose of the MenACWY control vaccine. These receptors all stem from an adult who received the MenACWY meningococcal vaccine as a control.

This chain links TRBV7-9 with TRBJ1-4, with a possible D match to TRBD1 (5 bases). The CDR3 sequence is 16 residues long. V lost 5 bases to trimming and J lost 3 bases, with 16 bases between them. Germline V gene lookup returns CDR1 SEHNR and CDR2 FQNEAQ (reference sequence). The CDR3: CASSLEGGAANEKLFF. The CDR3 nucleotides read TGTGCCAGCAGCCTGGAGGGAGGGGCGGCTAATGAAAAACTGTTTTTT.

This chain uses TRBV7-2 with TRBJ1-5; D remains unclear. Trimming took 3 bases from V and 7 from J, leaving 16 bases between them. This CDR3 region has 15 residues. Germline V gene sequence: CDR1 SGHTA, CDR2 FQGNSA. CDR3 sequence reads: CASSLGFGMGQPQHF. The CDR3 bases are TGTGCCAGCAGCTTGGGTTTTGGGATGGGACAGCCCCAGCATTTT.

The chain employs TRBV7-2 and TRBJ2-1; 8 bases are a match to TRBD2. In germline, CDR1 is SGHTA, CDR2 FQGNSA. V was clipped by 5 bases and J by 0 bases; unmatched bases: 3. This CDR3 has 15 residues. The CDR3 bases are TGTGCCAGCAGCCCACTAGCGGCCTCCTACAATGAGCAGTTCTTC. The encoded protein is CASSPLAASYNEQFF.

The CDR3: CAWNRRGSNEQFF. CDR3 coding DNA: TGTGCCTGGAACAGGAGGGGGTCGAATGAGCAGTTCTTC. This sequence joins TRBV30 and TRBJ2-1; D may match TRBD1 or TRBD2 (6 bases each). The V and J ends lost 4 bases and 7 bases respectively, with 14 bases between them. The germline CDR1 and CDR2 sequences are GTSNPN and SVGIG (reference sequence). The CDR3 contains 13 residues.

V is TRBV27 and J is TRBJ2-1, with TRBD2 matching 11 bases. The CDR3 is 15 amino acids. Germline V gene data show CDR1 as MNHEY and CDR2 as SMNVEV (reference sequence). V lost 5 bases and J lost 4; bases outside the gene matches: 4. The CDR3 DNA sequence: TGTGCCAGCAGTCCCAGACTAGCGGGGTACAATGAGCAGTTCTTC. Protein sequence: CASSPRLAGYNEQFF.

This CDR3 is CASSATSGATDTQYF. The CDR3 DNA sequence: TGTGCCAGCAGCGCGACTAGCGGGGCCACAGATACGCAGTATTTT. The J gene is TRBJ2-3, the V gene TRBV7-2, with TRBD2 matching over 11 bases. Germline V gene sequence: CDR1 SGHTA, CDR2 FQGNSA. Trimming removed 5 bases from V and 2 bases from J; junction bases left unmatched: 3. The CDR3 covers 15 residues.

This clone occurred a few times. J is TRBJ1-2 and V is TRBV7-8, with D possibly being TRBD1 (6 bases). Per germline, CDR1 SGHVS and CDR2 FQNEAQ. The CDR3 is 13 amino acids. Deletions cut 1 base from V and 5 bases from J, with 8 bases between. The CDR3 protein is CASSLEDSYGYTF. The CDR3 DNA is TGTGCCAGCAGCTTAGAGGACAGTTATGGCTACACCTTC.

The CDR3 protein is CASRTGRVSEAFF. The CDR3 coding sequence is TGTGCCAGCAGAACCGGACGCGTGTCCGAAGCTTTCTTT. V and J are TRBV6-6 and TRBJ1-1; D gene unclear. The CDR3 has 13 residues. CDR1 and CDR2 from the germline V gene are MNHNY and SVGAGI (reference sequence). Trimming took 6 bases from V and 8 from J, leaving 16 bases between them.

In the case of this clone: The sample contains more than one DNA sequence encoding this CDR3. The gene calls are TRBV3-1 (or the pseudogene TRBV3-2) and TRBJ1-3; no clear D gene. The CDR3 spans 15 residues. Germline CDR1 LGHDT, CDR2 YNNKEL (reference sequence). Trimming took off 1 base at V and 0 bases at J, with 7 bases between the two ends. The CDR3 DNA reads TGTGCCAGCAGCCAAGTCTCCAGCTCTGGAAACACCATATATTTT. Translated: CASSQVSSSGNTIYF.

J is TRBJ1-5 and V is TRBV2; no clear D. V was cut by 0 bases and J by 9 bases, with 9 bases left in between. CDR1 and CDR2 from the germline V gene are SNHLY and FYNNEI. The CDR3 contains 13 residues. The CDR3 DNA reads TGTGCCAGCAGTGAAGCGCGTGGGTCGCCCCAGCATTTT. As protein: CASSEARGSPQHF.

V and J are TRBV9 and TRBJ2-2; possible D gene TRBD1, 5 bases. CDR3 length: 15 residues. Germline V lookup: CDR1 SGDLS, CDR2 YYNGEE. V gave up 3 bases and J gave up 5 bases, with 14 bases separating them. The CDR3 DNA reads as TGTGCCAGCAGCGAGGACAACTCCGCTACCGGGGAGCTGTTTTTT. Protein sequence: CASSEDNSATGELFF.

This chain joins TRBV5-6 and TRBJ1-4; D perhaps matches TRBD1 (6 bases). V lost 3 bases, J lost 1 base, and 10 bases lay in between. There are 15 residues in the CDR3. The germline gives CDR1 SGHDT, CDR2 YYEEEE. CDR3 amino acids: CASSSRGGTNEKLFF. The CDR3 nucleotides read TGTGCCAGCAGCTCGAGAGGGGGAACTAATGAAAAACTGTTTTTT. The full variable domain, rest sourced from reference TRBV5-6 and TRBJ1-4, is DAGVTQSPTHLIKTRGQQVTLRCSPKSGHDTVSWYQQALGQGPQFIFQYYEEEERQRGNFPDRFSGHQFPNYSSELNVNALLLGDSALYLCASSSRGGTNEKLFFGSGTQLSVL.

The chain is built from TRBV12-3 or TRBV12-4 and TRBJ2-7; D possibly corresponds to TRBD2 (5 bases). CDR3 length: 13 amino acids. Trimming cost V 6 bases and J 2 bases, with 11 bases left between them. CDR3 sequence (DNA): TGTGCCAGCAGACCCGCCGGGACCTACGAGCAGTACTTC. Amino acid sequence: CASRPAGTYEQYF.

This clone is a singleton in its sample. The rearrangement joins TRBV3-1 (or the pseudogene TRBV3-2) to TRBJ2-3; 9 nucleotides match TRBD2. Germline lookup yields CDR1 LGHDT and CDR2 YNNKEL (reference sequence). J gave up 5 bases and V 4 bases, and 4 bases lay outside the gene matches. The CDR3 has 14 amino acids. The CDR3 bases are TGTGCCAGCAGCCCAGCGGGGGGCCTAGATACGCAGTATTTT. This encodes CASSPAGGLDTQYF.

This clone was picked up one time. The rearrangement joins TRBV5-6 to TRBJ2-2, with a possible D match to TRBD1 (6 bases). The CDR3 loop spans 16 amino acids. Per germline, CDR1 SGHDT and CDR2 YYEEEE. Trimming stripped 3 bases from V and 6 bases from J, with 18 bases between. The CDR3 nucleotides are TGTGCCAGCAGCTGGGGGCGGGCTGCCAATCCCGGGGAGCTGTTTTTT. It codes for CASSWGRAANPGELFF.

The chain has TRBV19 and TRBJ1-1, with TRBD1 as a possible D gene (6 bases). This CDR3 comprises 15 residues. V was clipped by 2 bases and J by 4 bases, with 14 bases between them. Per the germline V gene, CDR1 is LNHDA and CDR2 is SQIVND (reference sequence). CDR3 loop: CASSILGGLVTEAFF. The CDR3 DNA is TGTGCCAGTAGTATATTGGGGGGGCTTGTCACTGAAGCTTTCTTT. Full variable domain (rest looked up from reference TRBV19 and TRBJ1-1): DGGITQSPKYLFRKEGQNVTLSCEQNLNHDAMYWYRQDPGQGLRLIYYSQIVNDFQKGDIAEGYSVSREKKESFPLTVTSAQKNPTAFYLCASSILGGLVTEAFFGQGTRLTVV.

The rearrangement uses TRBV9 and TRBJ2-7; D is perhaps TRBD1 or TRBD2 (5 bases each). Trimming shortened V by 0 bases and J by 1 base, and 8 bases separated the two germline ends. CDR3 length equals 14 residues. In germline, CDR1 is SGDLS, CDR2 YYNGEE. CDR3 DNA: TGTGCCAGCAGCGTAGGGGGGAAGTCCTACGAGCAGTACTTC. Its protein product is CASSVGGKSYEQYF.

In the case of this clone: Other DNA sequences in this specimen translate into the identical CDR3. V is TRBV11-2 and J is TRBJ2-1; 9 bases agree with TRBD2. CDR3 length equals 13 residues. The trim removed 8 bases at V and 6 bases at J, leaving 5 bases unmatched. CDR1 is SGHAT and CDR2 is FQNNGV in the germline V gene. The DNA of the CDR3 is TGTGCCAGCCGCGCGGGAGGGCGCAATGAGCAGTTCTTC. Translating it yields CASRAGGRNEQFF. Supplemented by reference TRBV11-2 and TRBJ2-1, the full variable domain reads EAGVAQSPRYKIIEKRQSVAFWCNPISGHATLYWYQQILGQGPKLLIQFQNNGVVDDSQLPKDRFSAERLKGVDSTLKIQPAKLEDSAVYLCASRAGGRNEQFFGPGTRLTVL.

The J gene is TRBJ1-4, the V gene TRBV15; D remains ambiguous. The CDR3 runs to 12 residues. CDR1 and CDR2 (germline): LNHNV, YYDKDF (reference sequence). V was trimmed by 4 bases and J by 8 bases, leaving 8 bases between them. The CDR3 reads CATSTKREKLFF. The CDR3 region has the DNA TGTGCCACCAGCACAAAAAGGGAAAAACTGTTTTTT.

As for this clone: Germline is not matched at one junction end, which may reflect a read error. The chain has TRBV7-7 and TRBJ2-2; D is unresolved. CDR3 length: 15 amino acids. Germline loops: CDR1 SSHAT, CDR2 FNYEAQ (reference sequence). CDR3: CASSLADLDPGELFF. CDR3 bases: TGTGCTAGCAGCCTTGCTGACTTGGATCCAGGGGAGCTGTTTTTT.

The chain uses TRBV5-1 and TRBJ1-2, with D hard to call. V lost 0 bases, J lost 2 bases, and 11 bases lay in between. The CDR3 covers 15 residues. Germline CDR1 reads SGHRS; CDR2 reads YFSETQ. The CDR3 nucleotides are TGCGCCAGCAGCTTGGACGCAGACCCCAACTATGGCTACACCTTC. This gives the protein CASSLDADPNYGYTF.

The V gene is TRBV6-1, the J gene TRBJ1-3; D gene uncertain. V was cut by 0 bases and J by 4 bases, with 4 bases left in between. This CDR3 is 13 amino acids long. Germline CDR1 and CDR2: MNHNS and SASEGT. The CDR3 protein is CASSEAWGNTIYF. In nucleotides, the CDR3 is TGTGCCAGCAGTGAAGCGTGGGGAAACACCATATATTTT.

The chain recombines TRBV2 with TRBJ1-3; D gene ambiguous. The CDR3 has 16 residues. In germline, CDR1 is SNHLY, CDR2 FYNNEI. V lost 6 bases to trimming and J lost 4 bases, with 19 bases between them. The CDR3 DNA reads as TGTGCCAGCAGACCTCCCCGTGTGGGTACAGGAAACACCATATATTTT. This codes for CASRPPRVGTGNTIYF.

The chain is built from TRBV27 and TRBJ1-1; unclear D gene. Germline CDR1 MNHEY, CDR2 SMNVEV (reference sequence). The CDR3 covers 14 residues. Trimming took off 3 bases at V and 2 bases at J, with 10 bases between the two ends. The CDR3 DNA reads as TGTGCCAGCAGTTTTGGAGCTATCAACACTGAAGCTTTCTTT. Translated, it gives CASSFGAINTEAFF.

This clone has more than one count but fewer than ten. CDR3 sequence: CASRRRVAGDHEQYF. In nucleotides, the CDR3 is TGTGCCAGCCGCCGCAGGGTAGCGGGAGATCACGAGCAGTACTTC. V is TRBV2 and J is TRBJ2-7; 9 bases agree with TRBD2. Per the germline V gene, CDR1 is SNHLY and CDR2 is FYNNEI. Trimming at V came to 8 bases and at J to 5 bases, leaving 13 bases not matched to a gene. This CDR3 is 15 amino acids long.

This chain joins TRBV24-1 and TRBJ2-5; no clear D gene. CDR3 size: 15 residues. The V and J ends lost 4 bases and 0 bases respectively, with 11 bases between them. CDR1 KGHDR and CDR2 SFDVKD come from the germline V gene. The CDR3, as DNA: TGTGCCACCAGTGAAGGACCCTCGTACCAAGAGACCCAGTACTTC. Its protein product is CATSEGPSYQETQYF.

J is TRBJ2-3 and V is TRBV5-1; 7 bases align to TRBD2. In germline, CDR1 is SGHRS, CDR2 YFSETQ. CDR3 length equals 16 residues. V was pared by 0 bases and J by 5 bases, with 9 bases of the junction left unmatched. The CDR3 reads CASSLGAGVQRDTQYF. CDR3 DNA: TGCGCCAGCAGCTTGGGGGCGGGAGTGCAGCGAGATACGCAGTATTTT.

The chain couples TRBV5-6 to TRBJ1-2; no definite D call. The germline gives CDR1 SGHDT, CDR2 YYEEEE. This CDR3 is 14 amino acids long. V was shortened by 3 bases and J by 4 bases, with 13 bases between the two germline ends. As DNA, the CDR3 is TGTGCCAGCAGCTCCGCAGGCTTGCCCTATGGCTACACCTTC. It specifies CASSSAGLPYGYTF. The full variable domain, its missing parts supplied by reference TRBV5-6 and TRBJ1-2, is DAGVTQSPTHLIKTRGQQVTLRCSPKSGHDTVSWYQQALGQGPQFIFQYYEEEERQRGNFPDRFSGHQFPNYSSELNVNALLLGDSALYLCASSSAGLPYGYTFGSGTRLTVV.